This entry is about one T cell receptor beta chain. Its antigen is not identified. The data stem from a study of shared clonotypes between healthy human individuals. The study's findings and limits: Clonotypes that were shared across a handful of donors made up roughly 5.2% of naive CD4 clonotypes.

There are 14 residues in the CDR3. Assay: immunoSEQ multiplex PCR; the TCRdb copy retains only in-frame clones and omits some. The table shows over 2 million clones, with 85% to 95% occurring only once. V is TRBV21-1 and J is TRBJ2-7. TRBV21-1 represents a pseudogene. This clonotype originated in a man aged 18 to 30 in good health. Some clones in this sample may be carry-over from other donors' samples. Specimen: naive CD4+ T cells from PBMCs. Documented subset: CD45RA+ positively selected. Written as DNA, the CDR3 is TGTGCCAGCAGCCGCCGGCTGCGCTCCTACGAGCAGTACTTC. Translated: CASSRRLRSYEQYF.